The 29 T cell receptor beta chains below all came from one sample that was sequenced in a study of cytomegalovirus exposure and HLA in healthy donors. The PCR contained 60 Vbeta and 13 Jbeta primers. Measured with immunoSEQ multiplex PCR; TCRdb has only the in-frame clones, and not every one. This table holds roughly 110,000 clones, about 70% found once. Sequenced sample: PBMCs. These receptors came from a man aged 25 to 40 in good health and CMV-seropositive.

This clone came up a few times. The gene calls are TRBV6-4 and TRBJ1-1, with D possibly matching TRBD1 (5 bases). CDR1 is MRHNA, CDR2 SNTAGT, per germline. Trimming stripped 3 bases from V and 3 bases from J, with 11 bases between. This CDR3 has 14 amino acids. CDR3 DNA: TGTGCCAGCAGTGAGACAGCTCGGGACACTGAAGCTTTCTTT. Residues: CASSETARDTEAFF.

The J gene is TRBJ1-2, the V gene TRBV2; D is undetermined. The CDR3 sequence is 12 residues long. Germline loops: CDR1 SNHLY, CDR2 FYNNEI. V lost 6 bases, J lost 8 bases, and 13 bases lay in between. As DNA, the CDR3 is TGTGCCAGCAGCCTCCCGGGATCCGGCTACACCTTC. Translated: CASSLPGSGYTF.

V is TRBV7-9 and J is TRBJ2-7; 10 bases are shared with TRBD1. J gave up 2 bases and V 5 bases, and 18 bases lay outside the gene matches. CDR3 length equals 19 residues. The germline CDR1 and CDR2 sequences are SEHNR and FQNEAQ (reference sequence). CDR3 sequence (DNA): TGTGCCAGCAGCCCTAAGACAGGGGGCAAACCCGTCATCCCCTACGAGCAGTACTTC. Translating gives CASSPKTGGKPVIPYEQYF.

The chain combines TRBV7-2 with TRBJ2-7; 10 nucleotides align to TRBD2. CDR3 length: 15 residues. V lost 5 bases, J lost 2 bases, and 6 bases stayed unmatched. CDR1 is SGHTA, CDR2 FQGNSA, per germline. CDR3 bases: TGTGCCAGCAGCCTACTACTAGCGGGGCCCTACGAGCAGTACTTC. This codes for CASSLLLAGPYEQYF.

Regarding this clone: Other DNA sequences in this sample translate to the same CDR3. V gene TRBV5-4 combines with J gene TRBJ1-4, with 8 bases that match TRBD1. The CDR3 consists of 14 residues. The germline CDR1 and CDR2 sequences are SGHNT and YYREEE (reference sequence). J lost 6 bases, V lost 0 bases, and 1 base had no gene match. The CDR3 DNA is TGTGCCAGCAGCTTGGACAGGGGGGATGAAAAACTGTTTTTT. Its protein product is CASSLDRGDEKLFF.

The chain is built from TRBV6-1 and TRBJ1-6, with 8 bases that match TRBD1. This CDR3 is built from 13 residues. V dropped 5 bases and J dropped 7; count of bases not matched to a gene: 1. Looked up from germline, CDR1 is MNHNS and CDR2 is SASEGT. DNA of the CDR3: TGTGCCAGCAGTCGACAGGGGAATTCACCCCTCCACTTT. Translating it yields CASSRQGNSPLHF.

The chain joins TRBV19 to TRBJ2-3; 10 bases map to TRBD2. The V gene's germline CDR1 is LNHDA and CDR2 SQIVND (reference sequence). There are 17 residues in the CDR3. The trim removed 4 bases at V and 5 bases at J, leaving 12 bases unmatched. CDR3 bases: TGTGCCAGTAGTACAAGGACCCAGCGGGGGGGATTAGATACGCAGTATTTT. Protein: CASSTRTQRGGLDTQYF.

The chain is built from TRBV10-1 and TRBJ2-3; 11 bases line up with TRBD1. CDR1 and CDR2 from the germline V gene are WNHNN and SYGVQD (reference sequence). The CDR3 length is 15 residues. Trimming removed 6 bases from V and 6 bases from J; junction bases left unmatched: 8. The CDR3 region has the DNA TGCGCCAGCAGAGCCGGGACAGGGGGGCGGGATACGCAGTATTTT. Translated: CASRAGTGGRDTQYF.

CDR3 DNA: TGTGCCAGCAGTGATCAGGGGAATTCACCCCTCCACTTT. Its protein product is CASSDQGNSPLHF. The rearrangement joins TRBV2 to TRBJ1-6; tentative D call: TRBD1 (6 bases). V lost 3 bases, J lost 7 bases, and 7 bases lay in between. This CDR3 contains 13 residues. From germline, CDR1 is SNHLY and CDR2 FYNNEI.

V gene TRBV7-9 combines with J gene TRBJ1-4, with D possibly being TRBD1 (6 bases). The CDR3 is 16 amino acids. V dropped 6 bases and J dropped 6 bases, with 20 bases sitting between them. In germline, CDR1 is SEHNR, CDR2 FQNEAQ (reference sequence). CDR3 nucleotide sequence: TGTGCCAGCAGTCATCCTACGGGGGCGGGAGATGAAAAACTGTTTTTT. This translates into CASSHPTGAGDEKLFF.

The CDR3 bases are TGTGCCAGCGAGTTGGGGACAGAGAATTCACCCCTCCACTTT. The encoded protein is CASELGTENSPLHF. J is TRBJ1-6 and V is TRBV6-1; 7 bases fit TRBD1. The CDR3 covers 14 residues. Per germline, CDR1 MNHNS and CDR2 SASEGT. V dropped 8 bases and J dropped 7; count of bases not matched to a gene: 8.

V gene TRBV5-6 combines with J gene TRBJ1-2; 9 bases map to TRBD1. The J segment lost 3 bases and the V segment lost 0 bases, leaving 9 bases of the junction unmatched. Looked up from germline, CDR1 is SGHDT and CDR2 is YYEEEE. The CDR3 has 17 amino acids. The CDR3 DNA follows: TGTGCCAGCAGCTTGGCCGTAACAGGGGGCCCGGACTATGGCTACACCTTC. Its protein product is CASSLAVTGGPDYGYTF.

This chain connects TRBV27 to TRBJ2-1, with 13 bases fitting TRBD2. J lost 5 bases, V lost 6 bases, and 1 base had no gene match. This CDR3 spans 14 amino acids. Germline V lookup: CDR1 MNHEY, CDR2 SMNVEV (reference sequence). The CDR3 bases are TGTGCCAGCAGCGGGACTAGCGGGGACAATGAGCAGTTCTTC. Amino acid sequence: CASSGTSGDNEQFF.

The gene calls are TRBV28 and TRBJ1-6, with D uncertain. Per germline, CDR1 MDHEN and CDR2 SYDVKM. The ends were cut back, 5 bases at V and 9 bases at J, with 17 bases in the middle. The CDR3 totals 15 residues. CDR3 loop: CASSQIDGAVSPLHF. CDR3 sequence (DNA): TGTGCCAGCAGTCAGATCGATGGAGCGGTTTCACCCCTCCACTTT.

The V gene is TRBV6-6, the J gene TRBJ1-2; 8 bases align to TRBD1. Germline V gene sequence: CDR1 MNHNY, CDR2 SVGAGI (reference sequence). V lost 5 bases and J lost 4; bases outside the gene matches: 6. This CDR3 comprises 14 residues. The CDR3 bases are TGTGCCAGCAGTCATTCGACAGGGGCCTATGGCTACACCTTC. Protein: CASSHSTGAYGYTF.

This clone has just a few counts. V and J are TRBV4-3 and TRBJ1-5, with D perhaps matching TRBD1 (5 bases). CDR1 is LGHNA and CDR2 is YSLEER in the germline V gene. The V and J ends lost 0 bases and 6 bases respectively, with 18 bases between them. The CDR3 runs 17 residues. Here the CDR3 DNA reads TGCGCCAGCAGCCAAGATTGGTCGGCAGGGAGGGGTCAGCCCCAGCATTTT. Protein: CASSQDWSAGRGQPQHF.

This clone was found a few times. The chain uses TRBV10-2 and TRBJ2-7, with TRBD2 matching over 7 bases. The CDR3 loop spans 13 amino acids. Germline V lookup: CDR1 WSHSY, CDR2 SAAADI. Trimming at V came to 8 bases and at J to 3 bases, leaving 7 bases not matched to a gene. The CDR3 DNA reads TGCGCCAGCGGGGCGGGGGTAGACTACGAGCAGTACTTC. Encoded protein: CASGAGVDYEQYF.

This clone was counted a few times. The chain carries TRBV4-1 and TRBJ2-7; no firm D call. Germline V gene data show CDR1 as MGHRA and CDR2 as YSYEKL. CDR3 length: 16 residues. Trimming removed 0 bases from V and 3 bases from J, with 15 bases in between. The CDR3 DNA follows: TGCGCCAGCAGCCAAGAAGAAGTAAGATGGAGCTACGAGCAGTACTTC. It translates to CASSQEEVRWSYEQYF.

V gene TRBV10-2 combines with J gene TRBJ2-7, with D perhaps matching TRBD1 (6 bases). With 0 bases removed from V and 3 bases from J, the gap between germline ends came to 9 bases. The CDR3 sequence is 14 residues long. The germline V gene encodes CDR1 WSHSY and CDR2 SAAADI. CDR3 loop: CASSESNRVYEQYF. In DNA, the CDR3 is TGCGCCAGCAGTGAGTCGAACAGGGTCTACGAGCAGTACTTC.

The J gene is TRBJ2-1, the V gene TRBV6-1, with 7 bases identical to TRBD2. Germline-derived CDR1 and CDR2 are MNHNS and SASEGT. J gave up 1 base and V 7 bases, and 4 bases lay outside the gene matches. The CDR3 has 14 amino acids. CDR3 amino acids: CASTPSGSYNEQFF. The DNA of the CDR3 is TGTGCCAGCACTCCTAGCGGTTCCTACAATGAGCAGTTCTTC.

The chain recombines TRBV21-1 with TRBJ1-5; the table's D call TRBD1 went unverified against the DNA. TRBV21-1 is a recognized pseudogene. The CDR3 is made up of 16 amino acids. The CDR3 DNA reads as TGTGCCAGCAGCAAAGTCGGGACAGTGGTAAATCAGCCCCAGCATTTT. This codes for CASSKVGTVVNQPQHF.

The chain joins TRBV5-1 to TRBJ2-5; TRBD2 aligns across 16 bases. Trimming at V came to 4 bases and at J to 2 bases, leaving 2 bases not matched to a gene. Germline values: CDR1 SGHRS, CDR2 YFSETQ. This CDR3 comprises 16 residues. The CDR3 coding sequence is TGCGCCAGCAGCCCGGGACTAGCGGGGGGGCAAGAGACCCAGTACTTC. Protein: CASSPGLAGGQETQYF. The whole variable domain, remainder taken from reference TRBV5-1 and TRBJ2-5, is KAGVTQTPRYLIKTRGQQVTLSCSPISGHRSVSWYQQTPGQGLQFLFEYFSETQRNKGNFPGRFSGRQFSNSRSEMNVSTLELGDSALYLCASSPGLAGGQETQYFGPGTRLLVL.

The CDR3: CASSEGDTMNTEAFF. The DNA of the CDR3 is TGCGCCAGCAGTGAGGGGGACACGATGAACACTGAAGCTTTCTTT. J is TRBJ1-1 and V is TRBV10-1, with D possibly matching TRBD1 (6 bases). V gave up 2 bases and J gave up 0 bases, with 10 bases separating them. From germline, CDR1 is WNHNN and CDR2 SYGVQD (reference sequence). The CDR3 covers 15 residues.

The chain couples TRBV7-9 to TRBJ2-7; no reliable D call. This CDR3 has 15 amino acids. The germline CDR1 and CDR2 sequences are SEHNR and FQNEAQ (reference sequence). V lost 0 bases to trimming and J lost 0 bases, with 9 bases between them. Here the CDR3 reads CASSLAPRFSYEQYF. The CDR3 nucleotides are TGTGCCAGCAGCTTAGCCCCTCGGTTCTCCTACGAGCAGTACTTC.

This clone was picked up a small number of times. The V call is TRBV6-5, the J call TRBJ2-3, with D possibly matching TRBD2 (5 bases). This CDR3 contains 14 residues. V lost 6 bases to trimming and J lost 6 bases, with 16 bases between them. Germline V gives CDR1 MNHEY, CDR2 SVGAGI. The DNA of the CDR3 is TGTGCCAGCAGCCCCACCCGGGGTCTGGATACGCAGTATTTT. This sequence encodes CASSPTRGLDTQYF.

The chain recombines TRBV7-2 with TRBJ1-6; perhaps TRBD1 as D (6 bases). The CDR3 is 14 residues long. Germline values: CDR1 SGHTA, CDR2 FQGNSA. V lost 4 bases, J lost 3 bases, and 7 bases lay in between. The CDR3 reads CASSYRVYNSPLHF. CDR3 DNA: TGTGCCAGCAGCTACAGGGTCTATAATTCACCCCTCCACTTT.

This clone has only a few counts. V is TRBV4-3 and J is TRBJ2-5; D not certain. Per the germline V gene, CDR1 is LGHNA and CDR2 is YSLEER. This CDR3 comprises 13 residues. V was clipped by 4 bases and J by 2 bases, with 8 bases between them. The CDR3: CASSPRLQETQYF. The CDR3 nucleotides read TGCGCCAGCAGCCCGAGACTGCAAGAGACCCAGTACTTC.

The CDR3 region has the DNA TGTGCCAGCAGTTTATCGGGGCAAAAGAACACTGAAGCTTTCTTT. Amino acids: CASSLSGQKNTEAFF. The gene calls are TRBV27 and TRBJ1-1; perhaps TRBD1 as D (5 bases). V lost 0 bases to trimming and J lost 1 base, with 9 bases between them. The CDR3 extends over 15 amino acids. Germline V CDR1 and CDR2: MNHEY, SMNVEV (reference sequence).

This clone was recorded at least ten times. This chain uses TRBV7-9 with TRBJ1-1; D is perhaps TRBD1 (5 bases). The germline V gene encodes CDR1 SEHNR and CDR2 FQNEAQ (reference sequence). V was pared by 5 bases and J by 9 bases, with 10 bases between. This CDR3 is 11 amino acids long. The CDR3 spells CASSPGRQAFF. CDR3 nucleotide sequence: TGTGCCAGCAGCCCAGGGCGGCAAGCTTTCTTT.